This T cell receptor beta chain was retrieved from a study of identical twins. As concerns this clonotype: Its antigen is as yet unknown.

Regarding the study as a whole: Models underestimated TCR alpha sharing (out-of-frame) in monozygotic twins. High-abundance cord blood beta clonotypes had fewer insertions; memory repertoires showed none. Conclusions rested on cross-sectional statistics rather than following the same donors. Beta out-of-frame sequences displayed a weaker excess of sharing between twins.

Looked up from germline, CDR1 is MGHRA and CDR2 is YSYEKL. The V and J ends lost 0 bases and 6 bases respectively, with 9 bases between them. The CDR3 loop spans 13 amino acids. Each CDR3 protein is one row after TCRdb ran MiXCR on the 5' RACE reads. Among hundreds of thousands of distinct CDR3 sequences listed, 10% to 15% were seen once. The same data also went into a second study, on yellow fever vaccine responses in identical twins.

This sequence joins TRBV4-1 and TRBJ2-7; D gene ambiguous. The sample comprised PBMCs. The TCR comes from a woman between 18 and 30 years old in good health. The CDR3 sequence: CASSQDPGREQYV. The CDR3, as DNA: TGCGCCAGCAGCCAAGATCCGGGCCGCGAGCAGTACGTC.